This T cell receptor beta chain was captured by sequencing in a study of T cell changes during pregnancy in multiple sclerosis. Assay: immunoSEQ multiplex PCR; the TCRdb copy retains only in-frame clones and omits some. The repertoire includes approximately 65,000 clones, roughly nine tenths of them detected once, and about 0.76% sits in the top ten. This material consisted of CD4+ T cells from peripheral blood mononuclear cells, taken in the first trimester of pregnancy. This sequence was found in a female donor with multiple sclerosis, enrolled in a pregnancy study.

DNA of the CDR3: TGTGCCAGCAGCCCCAGGACAGGGGGCGGTCTCTCCTACGAGCAGTACTTC. Its protein product is CASSPRTGGGLSYEQYF. The rearrangement uses TRBV7-2 and TRBJ2-7; 11 nucleotides match TRBD1. Germline CDR1 SGHTA, CDR2 FQGNSA. Trimming at V came to 5 bases and at J to 0 bases, leaving 9 bases not matched to a gene. This CDR3 contains 17 residues. Full variable domain (outside the CDR3, taken from reference TRBV7-2 and TRBJ2-7): GAGVSQSPSNKVTEKGKDVELRCDPISGHTALYWYRQSLGQGLEFLIYFQGNSAPDKSGLPSDRFSAERTGGSVSTLTIQRTQQEDSAVYLCASSPRTGGGLSYEQYFGPGTRLTVT.